The T cell receptor beta chain under discussion was sequenced for a study of cytomegalovirus exposure and HLA in healthy donors. The primer mix had 60 Vbeta and 13 Jbeta primers. Per the original methods: About 9.9 million shared chains were among around 78 million unique TCR beta chains counted in a later analysis. Only in-frame clones appear in the TCRdb table, and some are missing; sequencing was by immunoSEQ multiplex PCR. Clone size and V and J calls were adopted from that table, with D and trimming inferred from the DNA. The table lists some 96,000 clones, roughly three quarters of them singletons. Germline V gives CDR1 ENHRY, CDR2 SYGVKD. Unmatched junction bases numbered 5, after V lost 6 bases and J lost 2 bases. CDR3 length equals 15 residues.

Sequencing was carried out using PBMCs. The sequence was collected from a female donor in good health and CMV-seronegative. The rearrangement uses TRBV10-3 and TRBJ2-5, with 11 bases lining up with TRBD1. The CDR3 nucleotides read TGTGCCATCAGCAAGGACAGGGGGCCTCAAGAGACCCAGTACTTC. This sequence encodes CAISKDRGPQETQYF.